The 14 T cell receptor beta chains presented below share a single source sample, sequenced in a study of CD8 T cells in Susac syndrome. Random hexamers were used to reverse transcribe an amount of roughly 0.45 to 1 ug RNA. Each CDR3 protein is one row after TCRdb ran MiXCR on the immunoSEQ multiplex PCR reads. The sample has 77,000 or so distinct CDR3 sequences; less than 95% are singletons. The sequenced sample was CD8+ T cells from PBMCs. The source of these receptors is a human donor with multiple sclerosis.

The genes are TRBV19 and TRBJ2-7; D remains ambiguous. Trimming left V 5 bases short and J 0 bases short, with 14 bases between. The CDR3 totals 15 residues. The germline V gene has CDR1 LNHDA and CDR2 SQIVND (reference sequence). The CDR3 coding sequence is TGTGCCAGTAGTTCAGCGAGTACGAGCTCCTACGAGCAGTACTTC. This codes for CASSSASTSSYEQYF.

The chain has TRBV12-3 or TRBV12-4 and TRBJ2-7; D is possibly TRBD2 (6 bases). The CDR3 is made up of 16 amino acids. V shed 0 bases and J shed 0 bases, with 12 bases lying between them. The CDR3 DNA is TGTGCCAGCAGTTTAGCTAGCGGAGCGCTCTCCTACGAGCAGTACTTC. Translating it yields CASSLASGALSYEQYF.

This rearrangement joins TRBV27 to TRBJ2-1; 8 nucleotides line up with TRBD2. The CDR3 spans 14 residues. Germline CDR1 reads MNHEY; CDR2 reads SMNVEV (reference sequence). Losses at the gene ends were 4 bases for V and 4 bases for J; bases not matched to a gene: 3. CDR3 nucleotide sequence: TGTGCCAGCAGTTCCTTAGCGGGGTACAATGAGCAGTTCTTC. It translates to CASSSLAGYNEQFF.

DNA of the CDR3: TGTGCCAGCAGCGAATTCAGGGTCAGGGGCACTGAAGCTTTCTTT. Translation: CASSEFRVRGTEAFF. This chain uses TRBV2 with TRBJ1-1, with D possibly TRBD1 on 6 matching bases. V was shortened by 6 bases and J by 4 bases, with 18 bases between the two germline ends. The V gene's germline CDR1 is SNHLY and CDR2 FYNNEI. CDR3 length equals 15 residues.

The CDR3 is CASSENRGETQYF. The CDR3 DNA follows: TGTGCCAGCAGTGAAAACAGGGGAGAGACCCAGTACTTC. The J gene is TRBJ2-5, the V gene TRBV2, with 7 bases lining up with TRBD1. CDR3 length: 13 amino acids. The germline V gene encodes CDR1 SNHLY and CDR2 FYNNEI. The J segment lost 4 bases and the V segment lost 2 bases, leaving 1 base of the junction unmatched.

This clonotype is a singleton in its sample. The chain has TRBV12-5 and TRBJ1-1, with D possibly TRBD1 on 6 matching bases. Trimming stripped 6 bases from V and 5 bases from J, with 10 bases between. Per germline, CDR1 LGHNT and CDR2 FRNRAP. The CDR3 has 12 residues. CDR3 sequence: CASGLGTTEAFF. DNA for the CDR3: TGTGCTAGTGGCCTTGGGACAACTGAAGCTTTCTTT.

J is TRBJ2-7 and V is TRBV7-2; D is unclear. V dropped 7 bases and J dropped 5 bases, with 18 bases sitting between them. Germline CDR1 reads SGHTA; CDR2 reads FQGNSA. The CDR3 extends over 14 amino acids. Here the CDR3 DNA reads TGTGCCAGCACCTTGGCCCCCGGAAGGGACGAGCAGTACTTC. Encoded protein: CASTLAPGRDEQYF.

CDR3 residues: CSAQDRAITYEQYF. The CDR3 DNA reads TGCAGTGCTCAGGACAGGGCCATTACCTACGAGCAGTACTTC. The V call is TRBV20-1, the J call TRBJ2-7; 8 bases map to TRBD1. The CDR3 runs to 14 residues. V trimming: 5 bases; J trimming: 2 bases; junction bases outside the gene matches: 8. Looked up from germline, CDR1 is DFQATT and CDR2 is SNEGSKA (reference sequence).

V usage is TRBV6-6 and J usage is TRBJ2-5; TRBD1 agrees at 9 bases. V lost 6 bases to trimming and J lost 2 bases; unmatched junction nucleotides: 7. The CDR3 has 15 residues. Germline CDR1 MNHNY, CDR2 SVGAGI (reference sequence). The CDR3: CASSDRDRVQETQYF. Here the CDR3 DNA reads TGTGCCAGCAGCGATAGGGACAGGGTTCAAGAGACCCAGTACTTC.

The CDR3 spells CASSLTWKGVGYTDTQYF. CDR3 DNA sequence: TGTGCCAGCAGCCTTACCTGGAAGGGGGTTGGTTACACAGATACGCAGTATTTT. The chain uses TRBV4-2 and TRBJ2-3, with a tentative D call TRBD1 (6 bases). V was trimmed by 4 bases and J by 2 bases, leaving 22 bases between them. The V gene's germline CDR1 is LGHNA and CDR2 YNFKEQ. This CDR3 has 18 amino acids.

The chain has TRBV23-1 and TRBJ1-3; the match to TRBD1 covers 8 bases. TRBV23-1 is flagged as an ORF with uncertain function. V lost 3 bases and J lost 9; bases outside the gene matches: 13. This CDR3 is built from 16 residues. The CDR3 region is CASSHQGDRSFGTIYF. CDR3 in DNA: TGCGCCAGCAGTCACCAAGGGGACAGGTCGTTTGGCACCATATATTTT.

The count of this clonotype is one. The chain recombines TRBV7-2 with TRBJ1-2; TRBD1 matches at 7 bases. CDR3 length: 13 amino acids. Unmatched junction bases numbered 5, after V lost 4 bases and J lost 6 bases. CDR1 and CDR2 from the germline V gene are SGHTA and FQGNSA. Here the CDR3 reads CASSYRGENGYTF. CDR3 DNA: TGTGCCAGCAGCTACAGGGGAGAGAATGGCTACACCTTC.

The J gene is TRBJ2-5, the V gene TRBV20-1, with 9 positions matching TRBD1. Trimming at V came to 0 bases and at J to 5 bases, leaving 7 bases not matched to a gene. Germline values: CDR1 DFQATT, CDR2 SNEGSKA (reference sequence). The CDR3 totals 15 residues. CDR3 coding DNA: TGCAGTGCTAGAGAGGGGGACAGGGACGGGGAGACCCAGTACTTC. Translated, it gives CSAREGDRDGETQYF.

The rearrangement links TRBV25-1 to TRBJ2-7; D might be TRBD1 or TRBD2, each matching 5 bases. The germline V and J ends were trimmed by 7 bases and 3 bases, with 13 bases remaining between them. This CDR3 is built from 13 residues. Germline V gene data show CDR1 as MGHDK and CDR2 as SYGVNS. This chain's CDR3 is CASTPGTGYEQYF. CDR3 coding DNA: TGTGCCAGCACGCCAGGGACGGGCTACGAGCAGTACTTC.